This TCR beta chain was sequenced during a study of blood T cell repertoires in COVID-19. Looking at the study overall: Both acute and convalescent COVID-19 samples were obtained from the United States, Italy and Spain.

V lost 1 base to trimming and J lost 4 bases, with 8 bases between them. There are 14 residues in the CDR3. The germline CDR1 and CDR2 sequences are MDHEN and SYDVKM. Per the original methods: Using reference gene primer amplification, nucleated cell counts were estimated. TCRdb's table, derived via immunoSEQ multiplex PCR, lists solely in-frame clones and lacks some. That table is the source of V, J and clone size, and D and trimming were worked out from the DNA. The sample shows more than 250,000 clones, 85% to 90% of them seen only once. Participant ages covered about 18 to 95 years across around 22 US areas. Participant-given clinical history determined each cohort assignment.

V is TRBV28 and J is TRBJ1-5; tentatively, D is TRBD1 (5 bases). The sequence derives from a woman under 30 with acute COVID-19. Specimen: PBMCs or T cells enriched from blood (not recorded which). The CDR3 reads CASSLFGGNQPQHF. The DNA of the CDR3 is TGTGCCAGCAGTTTATTTGGGGGGAATCAGCCCCAGCATTTT.